This TCR beta chain stems from a study of T cell responses to AZD1222 COVID-19 vaccine. Study information: Second doses that came at about 4 or about 12 weeks were put together.

Findings of the study overall: Targeting of unmutated variant regions was reportedly seen in nearly half of spike-specific TCRs. The sample set comprised mostly white British donors with more females, and clonal diversity was possibly underestimated.

Generated by immunoSEQ multiplex PCR, the TCRdb table keeps only in-frame clones and is missing some. The data show about 28,000 clones, with 78% seen just once and around 6.1% held by the top ten. Germline-derived CDR1 and CDR2 are SGDLS and YYNGEE. The CDR3 is 12 amino acids. V was shortened by 4 bases and J by 3 bases, with 6 bases between the two germline ends. In this sample, this clone turned up once. No antigen is known for it. The sample was peripheral blood, taken on day 0 of AZD1222 vaccination. This rearrangement joins TRBV9 to TRBJ2-3, with no clear D. This TCR was sampled from an adult in good health. The CDR3 sequence is CASSTQTDTQYF. Written as DNA, the CDR3 is TGTGCCAGCAGCACCCAAACAGATACGCAGTATTTT.